These T cell receptor beta chains were read from a single sample in a study of T cell responses to AZD1222 COVID-19 vaccine. Some clones are missing from TCRdb's copy, which holds only in-frame ones; the method was immunoSEQ multiplex PCR. The sample lists 80,000 or so clones, 75% to 95% seen once, with 3.5% to 5% in the top ten. Sequenced material: peripheral blood, taken on day 0 of MenACWY control vaccination. The receptor source for this set is an adult in good health. Both conserved end residues are part of each CDR3. D genes are given only for firm matches. Clone size is not always given. Where it is, it says once, few, many or a class for expanded clones.

DNA | CDR3 | J | V | D | size
TGTGCCACCAGCAGAGATCGGCAAACTGGAAACACCATATATTTT | CATSRDRQTGNTIYF | TRBJ1-3 | TRBV15 | NA | few
TGTGCCACCGGGTTGAGTGGAAACAATGAGCAGTTCTTC | CATGLSGNNEQFF | TRBJ2-1 | TRBV15 | NA | NA
TGTGCCACCAGCAGAGAGCCACCCACAGGGCTAGCGAGGTACGAGCAGTACTTC | CATSREPPTGLARYEQYF | TRBJ2-7 | TRBV15 | NA | NA
TGTGCCAGCAGCCCGCCGGGACAGGGGGTCGGAGAGACCCAGTACTTC | CASSPPGQGVGETQYF | TRBJ2-5 | TRBV7-2 | TRBD1 | NA
TGTGCCAGCAGTGGGACAAGCGGGAGTTTCTACAATGAGCAGTTCTTC | CASSGTSGSFYNEQFF | TRBJ2-1 | TRBV27 | TRBD2 | NA
TGTGCCAGCAGCCTCCACGGGCGGGGGCCAGGAAACACCATATATTTT | CASSLHGRGPGNTIYF | TRBJ1-3 | TRBV16 | NA | once
TGTGCCAGCAGCCCGTTAAGCGGGAGCTACAATGAGCAGTTCTTC | CASSPLSGSYNEQFF | TRBJ2-1 | TRBV3-1/TRBV3-2 | TRBD2 | NA
TGTGCCAGCAGCTTCCCAGGGTCCGGCCTATTCTTC | CASSFPGSGLFF | TRBJ2-1 | TRBV11-1 | NA | NA
TGTGCCAGCAGCCAAGACACTAGCGGGTACAATGAGCAGTTCTTC | CASSQDTSGYNEQFF | TRBJ2-1 | TRBV3-1/TRBV3-2 | TRBD2 | NA
TGTGCCAGTATCAGTACGGGAACCTATGGCTACACCTTC | CASISTGTYGYTF | TRBJ1-2 | TRBV19 | NA | NA
TGCGCCAGCAATCGCCTGACTTGGGAGCTGTTTTTT | CASNRLTWELFF | TRBJ2-2 | TRBV10-2 | NA | NA
TGCAGTGCGGGGACGGATGAAAAACTGTTTTTT | CSAGTDEKLFF | TRBJ1-4 | TRBV20-1 | NA | few
TGCGCCAGCAGCCAACAGCCAACCTACGAGCAGTACTTC | CASSQQPTYEQYF | TRBJ2-7 | TRBV4-1 | NA | NA
TGTGCTACCGGGACTAGCGGATTCAATGAGCAGTTCTTC | CATGTSGFNEQFF | TRBJ2-1 | TRBV19 | TRBD2 | once
TGTGCCAGTAGTGTACAACCGAGGGTGATAAACACTGAAGCTTTCTTT | CASSVQPRVINTEAFF | TRBJ1-1 | TRBV19 | NA | NA
TGTGCCAGCAGTTCCATGCCTTACAGGGGTACTAGCACAGATACGCAGTATTTT | CASSSMPYRGTSTDTQYF | TRBJ2-3 | TRBV27 | TRBD1 | NA
TGTGCCAGCAGCTCTGGGACTAGCGGGAGCTTCATCTACGAGCAGTACTTC | CASSSGTSGSFIYEQYF | TRBJ2-7 | TRBV9 | TRBD2 | NA
TGTGCCAGCAGTGACGGCTACAATGAGCAGTTCTTC | CASSDGYNEQFF | TRBJ2-1 | TRBV2 | NA | once
TGTGCCAGCAGCTTACACGGGGAAAAACTGTTTTTT | CASSLHGEKLFF | TRBJ1-4 | TRBV11-2 | NA | NA
TGTGCCAGCAGTTTATCAGGGTTGGGCACTGAAGCTTTCTTT | CASSLSGLGTEAFF | TRBJ1-1 | TRBV27 | NA | NA
TGCGCCAGCAGCCCACCAACTAGGGACAATGAGCAGTTCTTC | CASSPPTRDNEQFF | TRBJ2-1 | TRBV4-1 | NA | NA
TGTGCCTGGAGTGTAGGGACAGGGACGTATGGCTACACCTTC | CAWSVGTGTYGYTF | TRBJ1-2 | TRBV30 | TRBD1 | NA
TGTGCCAGCAGCCTTGGACAGGGGGGGTACGAGCAGTACTTC | CASSLGQGGYEQYF | TRBJ2-7 | TRBV7-2 | TRBD1 | NA
TGTGCCAGCAGCCCACAGGGGTCCATGAACACTGAAGCTTTCTTT | CASSPQGSMNTEAFF | TRBJ1-1 | TRBV7-2 | TRBD1 | NA
TGTGCCAGCTCACCGACGACAGGGGGGGATGGCTACACCTTC | CASSPTTGGDGYTF | TRBJ1-2 | TRBV18 | TRBD1 | NA
TGTGCCAGCAGCTTAGGCGGTGCTGGACCCCTCCACTTT | CASSLGGAGPLHF | TRBJ1-6 | TRBV7-9 | NA | NA
TGCGCCAGCAGCCAAGTCCCTGGTTCGCCCCAGCATTTT | CASSQVPGSPQHF | TRBJ1-5 | TRBV4-3 | NA | NA
TGTGCCAGCAGCTATCGAGGGGGAGAGACCCAGTACTTC | CASSYRGGETQYF | TRBJ2-5 | TRBV3-1/TRBV3-2 | NA | NA
TGTGCCAGCAGTTTCGGCGGGAGGTACGAGCAGTACTTC | CASSFGGRYEQYF | TRBJ2-7 | TRBV28 | TRBD2 | NA
TGTGCCAGCAGCTTCCGACGCAGCAATGAGCAGTTCTTC | CASSFRRSNEQFF | TRBJ2-1 | TRBV7-9 | NA | NA
TGTGCCAGTAACGACCCCTGGGCGGAGGAAAAACTGTTTTTT | CASNDPWAEEKLFF | TRBJ1-4 | TRBV19 | NA | NA
TGCGCCAGCAGCTTGGACCAACATAACACCATATATTTT | CASSLDQHNTIYF | TRBJ1-3 | TRBV5-1 | NA | NA
TGTGCCTGGAGTGTACGGTTAGCGGGAAGGGTGGATACGCAGTATTTT | CAWSVRLAGRVDTQYF | TRBJ2-3 | TRBV30 | TRBD2 | NA
TGTGCGACCCGGGACGGCCCCTACGAGCAGTACTTC | CATRDGPYEQYF | TRBJ2-7 | TRBV6-5 | NA | NA
TGTGCCAGCTCACCCATTACAGTCGCGAACACTGAAGCTTTCTTT | CASSPITVANTEAFF | TRBJ1-1 | TRBV18 | NA | NA
TGTGCCAGTAGTAACCAGGGCACAGATACGCAGTATTTT | CASSNQGTDTQYF | TRBJ2-3 | TRBV19 | NA | NA
TGTGCCAGCAGGCGGGTGGCCGGGTACGAGCAGTACTTC | CASRRVAGYEQYF | TRBJ2-7 | TRBV27 | NA | NA
TGTGCCAGCAGCCTAGGCGGGGGAGGCACTGAAGCTTTCTTT | CASSLGGGGTEAFF | TRBJ1-1 | TRBV7-2 | NA | NA
TGTGCCAGCCGCCCGGGGCCTACCCCGGAGACCCAGTACTTC | CASRPGPTPETQYF | TRBJ2-5 | TRBV3-1/TRBV3-2 | NA | NA
TGCGCCAGCAGCCAAGAAGGGGCTGCGGAGAGCTCCTACAATGAGCAGTTCTTC | CASSQEGAAESSYNEQFF | TRBJ2-1 | TRBV4-3 | NA | NA
TGTGCCAGTAACCGGGAGACCAGAGAAAAACTGTTTTTT | CASNRETREKLFF | TRBJ1-4 | TRBV19 | NA | once
TGTGCCAGTAGTACATACTCCGGGACAGGGGGTGGTGGCACTGAAGCTTTCTTT | CASSTYSGTGGGGTEAFF | TRBJ1-1 | TRBV19 | TRBD1 | once
TGTGCCAGCAGCTATCTAGCCAATGAGCAGTTCTTC | CASSYLANEQFF | TRBJ2-1 | TRBV9 | NA | NA
TGTGCCAGCAGCTCCGATCTCGCAGGCCTCAGCGAGCAGTACTTC | CASSSDLAGLSEQYF | TRBJ2-7 | TRBV7-3 | NA | NA
TGTGCCAGCAGCTCCGGGACTAGCGTGTACGAGCAGTACTTC | CASSSGTSVYEQYF | TRBJ2-7 | TRBV2 | TRBD2 | NA
TGTGCCAGCAGCTTAACCGGGACAGGGCTTGGAAACACCATATATTTT | CASSLTGTGLGNTIYF | TRBJ1-3 | TRBV7-6 | TRBD1 | NA
TGTGCCATCAAGGAGGTTGGGGGGGCTGGCACCGGGGAGCTGTTTTTT | CAIKEVGGAGTGELFF | TRBJ2-2 | TRBV10-3 | NA | NA
TGTGCCAGCAGCGGGCCCGGGACGCGGATCGGGGAGCTGTTTTTT | CASSGPGTRIGELFF | TRBJ2-2 | TRBV7-9 | NA | NA
TGTGCCAGCAGCTTAGGCCAGGAGGCTTATGGCTACACCTTC | CASSLGQEAYGYTF | TRBJ1-2 | TRBV7-8 | NA | NA
TGTGCCAGCAGCTTAGCCGAGGATACGCAGTATTTT | CASSLAEDTQYF | TRBJ2-3 | TRBV7-2 | NA | NA
TGTGCCAGCAGTTACAGGCCCTTGGATATAAATGAGCAGTTCTTC | CASSYRPLDINEQFF | TRBJ2-1 | TRBV6-5 | NA | NA
TGTGCCAGCAGCTTAAGGAACTCCTACGAGCAGTACTTC | CASSLRNSYEQYF | TRBJ2-7 | TRBV11-3 | NA | NA
TGCGCCAGCAGCGGCCAAGCGGAGACAGGGAACTATGGCTACACCTTC | CASSGQAETGNYGYTF | TRBJ1-2 | TRBV4-1 | TRBD1 | NA
TGTGCCTCCCAGGAGGGATCTGATAATTCACCCCTCCACTTT | CASQEGSDNSPLHF | TRBJ1-6 | TRBV30 | NA | NA
TGCAGTGTTACAACGGGTGAAAAACTGTTTTTT | CSVTTGEKLFF | TRBJ1-4 | TRBV20-1 | NA | NA
TGTGCCAGCAGCTTAGCGGGGGGCAGGGAGACCCAGTACTTC | CASSLAGGRETQYF | TRBJ2-5 | TRBV11-2 | NA | NA
TGTGCCAGCAGTCCCGGGGGAAACTATGGCTACACCTTC | CASSPGGNYGYTF | TRBJ1-2 | TRBV12-3/TRBV12-4 | NA | NA
TGTGCCAGCAGTTTGTGGCAGGGGGCTGGAAAACTGTTTTTT | CASSLWQGAGKLFF | TRBJ1-4 | TRBV27 | TRBD1 | NA
TGTGCCAGCAGTTCCTCGGGACAGGGGGCCGAGACCCAGTACTTC | CASSSSGQGAETQYF | TRBJ2-5 | TRBV28 | TRBD1 | NA